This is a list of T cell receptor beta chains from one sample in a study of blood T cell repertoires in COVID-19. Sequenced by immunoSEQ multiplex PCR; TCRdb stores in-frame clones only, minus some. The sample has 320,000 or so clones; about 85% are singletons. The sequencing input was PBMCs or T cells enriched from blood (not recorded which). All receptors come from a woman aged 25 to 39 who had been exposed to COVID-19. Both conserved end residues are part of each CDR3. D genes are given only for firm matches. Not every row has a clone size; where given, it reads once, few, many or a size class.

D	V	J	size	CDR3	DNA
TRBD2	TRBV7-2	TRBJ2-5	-	CASSLDPAGGSYF	TGTGCCAGCAGCTTAGATCCAGCGGGGGGCTCGTACTTC
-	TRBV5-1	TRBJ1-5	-	CASSAGDSNQPQHF	TGCGCCAGCAGTGCGGGGGATAGCAATCAGCCCCAGCATTTT
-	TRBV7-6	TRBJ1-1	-	CASSLARAAPGVNTEAFF	TGTGCCAGCAGCTTAGCTCGGGCAGCCCCCGGGGTGAACACTGAAGCTTTCTTT
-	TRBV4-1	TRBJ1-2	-	CASSQDAGTWGGEYGYTF	TGCGCCAGCAGCCAAGATGCCGGGACTTGGGGGGGCGAGTATGGCTACACCTTC
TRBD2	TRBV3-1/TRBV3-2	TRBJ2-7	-	CASSPGTSGIEQYF	TGTGCCAGCAGCCCAGGGACTAGCGGGATCGAGCAGTACTTC
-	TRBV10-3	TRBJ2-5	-	CAISDRPQETQYF	TGTGCCATCAGTGACAGGCCCCAAGAGACCCAGTACTTC
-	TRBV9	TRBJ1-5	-	CASSIDPRGNQPQHF	TGTGCCAGCAGCATAGACCCCAGGGGCAATCAGCCCCAGCATTTT
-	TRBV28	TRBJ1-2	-	CASSYVIRTVLVYGYTF	TGTGCCAGCAGTTATGTAATACGGACAGTCCTCGTCTATGGCTACACCTTC
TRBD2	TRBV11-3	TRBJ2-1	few	CASSLDWTSGNEQFF	TGTGCCAGCAGCTTAGATTGGACTAGTGGCAATGAGCAGTTCTTC
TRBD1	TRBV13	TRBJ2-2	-	CASSFRGPGTGELFF	TGTGCCAGCAGCTTTAGGGGGCCCGGTACCGGGGAGCTGTTTTTT
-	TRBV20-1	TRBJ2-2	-	CSASVASYRELFF	TGCAGTGCTAGTGTCGCTAGCTATCGGGAGCTGTTTTTT
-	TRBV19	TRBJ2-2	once	CASSPFGGGYDTGELFF	TGTGCCAGTAGTCCCTTTGGGGGGGGCTACGACACCGGGGAGCTGTTTTTT
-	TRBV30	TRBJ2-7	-	CAWSVGTNSYEQYF	TGTGCCTGGAGTGTGGGGACAAATTCCTACGAGCAGTACTTC
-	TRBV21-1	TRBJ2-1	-	CASSSHRLENEQFF	TGTGCCAGCAGCTCACACCGCCTGGAGAATGAGCAGTTCTTC
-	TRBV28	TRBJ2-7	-	CARRLASTYEQYF	TGTGCCAGACGGCTAGCGAGTACCTACGAGCAGTACTTC
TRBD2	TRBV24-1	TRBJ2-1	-	CATGAAGAPGGYNEQFF	TGTGCCACCGGTGCAGCGGGAGCTCCGGGGGGATACAATGAGCAGTTCTTC
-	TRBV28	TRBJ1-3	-	CASNRPSGNTIYF	TGTGCCAGCAACAGACCCTCTGGAAACACCATATATTTT
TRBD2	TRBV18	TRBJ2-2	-	CASSPRTSGGTGELFF	TGTGCCAGCTCACCACGGACTAGCGGGGGCACCGGGGAGCTGTTTTTT
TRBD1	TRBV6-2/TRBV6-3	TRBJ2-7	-	CASSYSKVPGQGVYEQYF	TGTGCCAGCAGTTACTCGAAGGTTCCAGGACAGGGGGTATACGAGCAGTACTTC
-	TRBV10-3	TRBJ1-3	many	CAISEQGSGNTIYF	TGTGCCATCAGTGAACAGGGTAGTGGAAACACCATATATTTT
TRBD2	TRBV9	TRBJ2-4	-	CASSVSGARGDIQYF	TGTGCCAGCAGCGTTTCCGGGGCGCGGGGGGACATTCAGTACTTC
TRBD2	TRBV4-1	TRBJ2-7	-	CASSPTHLGGVWYF	TGCGCCAGCAGCCCGACCCACCTTGGGGGGGTGTGGTACTTC
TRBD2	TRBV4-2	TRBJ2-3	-	CASSQLAGVVTDTQYF	TGTGCCAGCAGCCAACTAGCGGGGGTCGTAACAGATACGCAGTATTTT
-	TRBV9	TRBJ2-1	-	CASSVAELREQFF	TGTGCCAGCAGCGTAGCTGAACTTCGTGAGCAGTTCTTC
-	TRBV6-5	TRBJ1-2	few	CASRDSLYGYTF	TGTGCCAGCAGGGACAGCCTATATGGCTACACCTTC
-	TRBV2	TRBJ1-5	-	CASRSQPGNQPQHF	TGTGCCAGCAGGAGTCAACCAGGGAATCAGCCCCAGCATTTT
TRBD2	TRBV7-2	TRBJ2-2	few	CASSGLAEIPGELFF	TGTGCCAGCAGCGGACTAGCCGAGATTCCCGGGGAGCTGTTTTTT
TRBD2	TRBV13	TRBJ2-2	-	CASSLGLAGESNTGELFF	TGTGCCAGCAGCTTAGGTCTAGCGGGAGAATCAAACACCGGGGAGCTGTTTTTT
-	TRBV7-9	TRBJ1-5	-	CASSLRGNQPQHF	TGTGCCAGCAGCTTAAGGGGTAATCAGCCCCAGCATTTT
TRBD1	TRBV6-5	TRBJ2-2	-	CAGRQGYNTGELFF	TGTGCCGGAAGACAGGGGTACAACACCGGGGAGCTGTTTTTT